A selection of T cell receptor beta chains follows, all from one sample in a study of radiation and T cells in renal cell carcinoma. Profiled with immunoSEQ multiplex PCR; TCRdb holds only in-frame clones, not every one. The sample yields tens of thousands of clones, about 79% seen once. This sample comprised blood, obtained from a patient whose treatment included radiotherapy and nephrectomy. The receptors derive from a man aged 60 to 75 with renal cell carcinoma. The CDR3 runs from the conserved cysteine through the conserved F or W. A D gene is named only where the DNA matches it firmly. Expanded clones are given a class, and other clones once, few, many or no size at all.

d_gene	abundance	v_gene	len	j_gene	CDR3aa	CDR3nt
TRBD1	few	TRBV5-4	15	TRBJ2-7	CASSLDGTGGREQYF	TGTGCCAGCAGCTTGGATGGGACAGGGGGCCGCGAGCAGTACTTC
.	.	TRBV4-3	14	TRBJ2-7	CASSSRANSYEQYF	TGCGCCAGCAGCTCCCGGGCCAACTCCTACGAGCAGTACTTC
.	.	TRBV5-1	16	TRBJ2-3	CASSLGDSGPTDTQYF	TGCGCCAGCAGCTTGGGTGACTCGGGACCCACAGATACGCAGTATTTT
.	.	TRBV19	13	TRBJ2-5	CASRDFSQETQYF	TGTGCCAGCCGGGACTTCAGCCAAGAGACCCAGTACTTC
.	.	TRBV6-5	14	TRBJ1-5	CASSAGLTPQPQHF	TGTGCCAGCAGTGCGGGCCTCACCCCCCAGCCCCAGCATTTT
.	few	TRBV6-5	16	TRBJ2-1	CASSYLSGRGPNEQFF	TGTGCCAGCAGTTACCTCTCTGGTAGGGGACCTAATGAGCAGTTCTTC
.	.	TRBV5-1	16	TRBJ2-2	CASSLEPDPNTGELFF	TGCGCCAGCAGCTTGGAGCCTGACCCGAACACCGGGGAGCTGTTTTTT
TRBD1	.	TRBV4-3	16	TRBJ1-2	CASSQDRQGAVYGYTF	TGCGCCAGCAGCCAAGATCGACAGGGGGCTGTCTATGGCTACACCTTC
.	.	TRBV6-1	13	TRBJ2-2	CASTLDGVGELFF	TGTGCCAGCACTCTAGATGGGGTCGGGGAGCTGTTTTTT
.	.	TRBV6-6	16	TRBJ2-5	CASSYFSSYLQETQYF	TGTGCCAGCAGTTACTTCAGTTCCTATCTCCAAGAGACCCAGTACTTC
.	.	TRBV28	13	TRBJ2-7	CASRPRDSYEQYF	TGTGCCAGCAGGCCCAGGGATTCCTACGAGCAGTACTTC
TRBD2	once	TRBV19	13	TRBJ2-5	CASSTSGSGTQYF	TGTGCCAGTAGTACTAGCGGTTCGGGGACCCAGTACTTC
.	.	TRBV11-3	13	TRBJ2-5	CASSFKGGETQYF	TGTGCCAGCAGCTTCAAGGGCGGGGAGACCCAGTACTTC
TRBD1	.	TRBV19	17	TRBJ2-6	CATTGQGLISGANVLTF	TGTGCCACCACGGGACAGGGCCTAATCTCTGGGGCCAACGTCCTGACTTTC
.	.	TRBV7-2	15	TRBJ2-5	CASSTEAIYQETQYF	TGTGCCAGCAGCACAGAGGCGATCTACCAAGAGACCCAGTACTTC
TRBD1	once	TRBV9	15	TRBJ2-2	CASSFRTGTTGELFF	TGTGCCAGCAGCTTTAGGACAGGAACCACCGGGGAGCTGTTTTTT
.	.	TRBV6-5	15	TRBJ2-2	CASSRDTINTGELFF	TGTGCCAGCAGTAGGGACACGATTAACACCGGGGAGCTGTTTTTT
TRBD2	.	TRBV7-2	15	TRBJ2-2	CASSFSAGYTGELFF	TGTGCCAGCAGCTTCTCAGCGGGGTACACCGGGGAGCTGTTTTTT
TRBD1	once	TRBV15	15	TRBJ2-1	CATSREGTGVNEQFF	TGTGCCACCAGCAGAGAAGGGACAGGGGTAAATGAGCAGTTCTTC
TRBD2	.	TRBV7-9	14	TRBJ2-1	CASSLIAGGDEQFF	TGTGCCAGCAGCTTGATAGCGGGAGGCGATGAGCAGTTCTTC
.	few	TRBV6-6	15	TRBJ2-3	CASSPAAPGGNTQYF	TGTGCCAGCAGCCCGGCCGCCCCCGGAGGAAATACGCAGTATTTT
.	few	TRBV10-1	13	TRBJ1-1	CASQGQMNTEAFF	TGCGCCAGCCAGGGACAAATGAACACTGAAGCTTTCTTT
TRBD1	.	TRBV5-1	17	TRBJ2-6	CASSSGTGSPGANVLTF	TGCGCCAGCAGTTCCGGGACAGGGTCCCCTGGGGCCAACGTCCTGACTTTC
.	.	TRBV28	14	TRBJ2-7	CASSSRDTLYEQYF	TGTGCCAGCAGTTCCCGGGACACCCTCTACGAGCAGTACTTC
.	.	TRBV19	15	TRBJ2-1	CASSIGSPANNEQFF	TGTGCCAGTAGTATAGGAAGCCCGGCCAACAATGAGCAGTTCTTC
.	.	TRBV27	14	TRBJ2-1	CASSLARGANEQFF	TGTGCCAGCAGTTTAGCCAGGGGGGCCAATGAGCAGTTCTTC
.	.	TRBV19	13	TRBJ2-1	CASSVRDYNEQFF	TGTGCCAGTAGTGTCAGGGACTACAATGAGCAGTTCTTC
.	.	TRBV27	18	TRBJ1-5	CASSGGHSAPDSNQPQHF	TGTGCCAGCAGTGGAGGACATTCAGCTCCGGATAGCAATCAGCCCCAGCATTTT
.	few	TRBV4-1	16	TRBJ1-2	CASSQVPGLRNYGYTF	TGCGCCAGCAGCCAAGTCCCTGGGCTTCGGAACTATGGCTACACCTTC
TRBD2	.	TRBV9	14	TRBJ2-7	CASSVEGGFGEQYF	TGTGCCAGCAGCGTAGAGGGAGGGTTCGGCGAGCAGTACTTC
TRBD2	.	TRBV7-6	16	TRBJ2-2	CASSPRREGRGGELFF	TGTGCCAGCAGCCCGAGGCGGGAGGGCCGGGGCGGGGAGCTGTTTTTT
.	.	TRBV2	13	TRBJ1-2	CASNVISNYGYTF	TGTGCCAGCAATGTCATTTCTAACTATGGCTACACCTTC
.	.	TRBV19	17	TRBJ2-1	CASSVGQRYSRANEQFF	TGTGCCAGTAGTGTTGGACAGCGCTATTCCCGGGCCAATGAGCAGTTCTTC
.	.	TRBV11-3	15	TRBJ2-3	CASSLVGRATDTQYF	TGTGCCAGCAGCTTGGTGGGACGCGCCACAGATACGCAGTATTTT
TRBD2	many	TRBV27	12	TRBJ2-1	CASGTSWYEQFF	TGTGCCAGCGGGACTAGTTGGTATGAGCAGTTCTTC
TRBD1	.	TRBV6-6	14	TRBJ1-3	CASRAGQGENTIYF	TGTGCCAGCAGGGCGGGACAGGGGGAAAACACCATATATTTT
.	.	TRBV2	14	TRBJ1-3	CASSFGTAGNTIYF	TGTGCCAGCAGTTTCGGGACGGCTGGAAACACCATATATTTT
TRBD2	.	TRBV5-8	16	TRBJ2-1	CASSLAPSGRYNEQFF	TGTGCCAGCAGCTTGGCCCCTAGCGGGAGGTACAATGAGCAGTTCTTC
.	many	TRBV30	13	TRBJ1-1	CAWSVRQDTEAFF	TGTGCCTGGAGTGTGAGGCAGGACACTGAAGCTTTCTTT
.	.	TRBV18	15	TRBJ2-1	CASSPSRVDPNEQFF	TGTGCCAGCTCACCGAGCAGGGTGGACCCCAATGAGCAGTTCTTC
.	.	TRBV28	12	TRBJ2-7	CASTTLPYEQYF	TGTGCCAGCACGACACTCCCCTACGAGCAGTACTTC
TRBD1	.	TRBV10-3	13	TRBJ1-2	CATIDRVGWGYTF	TGTGCCACCATTGACAGGGTGGGTTGGGGCTACACCTTC
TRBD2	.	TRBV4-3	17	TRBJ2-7	CASSQDRTSGGNYEQYF	TGCGCCAGCAGCCAAGATAGGACTAGCGGGGGGAACTACGAGCAGTACTTC
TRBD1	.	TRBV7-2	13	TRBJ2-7	CASSRTGTYEQYF	TGTGCCAGCAGCCGGACAGGGACCTACGAGCAGTACTTC
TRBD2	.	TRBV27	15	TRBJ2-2	CASSGLAGATGELFF	TGTGCCAGCAGTGGGCTAGCGGGAGCGACCGGGGAGCTGTTTTTT
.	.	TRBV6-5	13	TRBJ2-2	CASSERENGELFF	TGTGCCAGCAGTGAGAGGGAGAACGGGGAGCTGTTTTTT
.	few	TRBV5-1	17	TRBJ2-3	CASSLVPTISPTDTQYF	TGCGCCAGCAGCTTGGTCCCAACAATAAGCCCCACAGATACGCAGTATTTT
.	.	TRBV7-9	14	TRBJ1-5	CASSLPDSNQPQHF	TGTGCCAGCAGCTTACCAGATAGCAATCAGCCCCAGCATTTT
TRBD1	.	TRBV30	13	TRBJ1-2	CAWSLSRGQGYTF	TGTGCCTGGAGCCTAAGCAGGGGGCAAGGCTACACCTTC
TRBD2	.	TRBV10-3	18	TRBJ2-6	CAISGWTSGRSGANVLTF	TGTGCCATCAGTGGGTGGACTAGCGGGCGATCTGGGGCCAACGTCCTGACTTTC
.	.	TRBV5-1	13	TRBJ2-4	CASSSRTENIQYF	TGCGCCAGCAGCTCCAGGACTGAAAACATTCAGTACTTC
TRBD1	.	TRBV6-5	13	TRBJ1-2	CASSYDRDGGYTF	TGTGCCAGCAGTTACGACAGGGATGGTGGCTACACCTTC
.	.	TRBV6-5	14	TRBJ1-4	CASRRTADGEKLFF	TGTGCCAGCCGAAGGACAGCGGATGGAGAAAAACTGTTTTTT
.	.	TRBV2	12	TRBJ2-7	CASSELGYEQYF	TGTGCCAGCAGTGAACTAGGATACGAGCAGTACTTC
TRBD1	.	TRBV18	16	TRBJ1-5	CASSVNTGGAGQPQHF	TGTGCCAGCTCAGTCAACACAGGGGGGGCAGGACAGCCCCAGCATTTT
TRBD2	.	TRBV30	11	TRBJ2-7	CAWRGLAEQYF	TGTGCCTGGAGGGGACTAGCGGAGCAGTACTTC
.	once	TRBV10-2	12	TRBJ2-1	CASSESDNEQFF	TGCGCCAGCAGTGAGAGCGACAATGAGCAGTTCTTC
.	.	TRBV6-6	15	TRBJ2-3	CASSPPGVGTDTQYF	TGTGCCAGCAGCCCCCCGGGCGTTGGCACAGATACGCAGTATTTT